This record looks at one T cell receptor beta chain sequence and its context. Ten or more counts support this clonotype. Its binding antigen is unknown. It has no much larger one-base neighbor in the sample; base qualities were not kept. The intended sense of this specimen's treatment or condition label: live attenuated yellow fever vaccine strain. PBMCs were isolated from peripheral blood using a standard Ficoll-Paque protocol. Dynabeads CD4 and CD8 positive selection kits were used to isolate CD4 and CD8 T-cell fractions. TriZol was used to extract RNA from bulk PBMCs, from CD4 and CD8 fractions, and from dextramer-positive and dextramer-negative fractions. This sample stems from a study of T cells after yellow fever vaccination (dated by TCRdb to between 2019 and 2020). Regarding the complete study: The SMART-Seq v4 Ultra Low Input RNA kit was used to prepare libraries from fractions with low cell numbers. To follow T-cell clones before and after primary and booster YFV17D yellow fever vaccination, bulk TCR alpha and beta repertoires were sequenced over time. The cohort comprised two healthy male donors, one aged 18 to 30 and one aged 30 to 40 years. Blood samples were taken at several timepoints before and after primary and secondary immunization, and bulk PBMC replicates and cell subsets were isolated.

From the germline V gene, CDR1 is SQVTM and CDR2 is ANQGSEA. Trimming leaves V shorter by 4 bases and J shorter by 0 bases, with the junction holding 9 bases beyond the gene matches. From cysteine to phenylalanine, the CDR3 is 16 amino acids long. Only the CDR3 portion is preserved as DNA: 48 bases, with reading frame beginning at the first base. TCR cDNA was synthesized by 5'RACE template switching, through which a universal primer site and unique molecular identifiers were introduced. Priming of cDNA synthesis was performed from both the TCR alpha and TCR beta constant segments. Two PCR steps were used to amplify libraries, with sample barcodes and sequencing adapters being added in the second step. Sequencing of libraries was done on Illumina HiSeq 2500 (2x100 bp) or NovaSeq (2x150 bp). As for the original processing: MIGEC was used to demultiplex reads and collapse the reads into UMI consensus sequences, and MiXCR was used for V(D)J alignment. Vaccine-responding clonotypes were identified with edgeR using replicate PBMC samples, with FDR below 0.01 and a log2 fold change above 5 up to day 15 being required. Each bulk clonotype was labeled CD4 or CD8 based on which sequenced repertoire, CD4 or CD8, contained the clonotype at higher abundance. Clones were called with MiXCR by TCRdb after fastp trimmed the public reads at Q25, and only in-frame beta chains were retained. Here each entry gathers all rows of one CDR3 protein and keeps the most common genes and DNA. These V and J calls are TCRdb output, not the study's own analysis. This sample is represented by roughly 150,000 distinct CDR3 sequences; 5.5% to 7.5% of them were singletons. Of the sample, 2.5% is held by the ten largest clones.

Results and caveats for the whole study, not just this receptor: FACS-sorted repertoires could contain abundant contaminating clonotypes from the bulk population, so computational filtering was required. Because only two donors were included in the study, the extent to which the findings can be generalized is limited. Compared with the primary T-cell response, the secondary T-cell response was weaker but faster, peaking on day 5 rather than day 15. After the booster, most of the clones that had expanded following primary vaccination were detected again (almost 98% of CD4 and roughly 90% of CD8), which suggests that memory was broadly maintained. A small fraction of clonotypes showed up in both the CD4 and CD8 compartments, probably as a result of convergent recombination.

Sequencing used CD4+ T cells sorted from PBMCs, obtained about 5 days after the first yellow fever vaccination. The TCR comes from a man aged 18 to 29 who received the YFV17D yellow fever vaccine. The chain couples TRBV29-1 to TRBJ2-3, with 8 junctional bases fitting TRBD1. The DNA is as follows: TGCAGCGTTGCATTTCGCCAGGGGGCTAGCACAGATACGCAGTATTTT. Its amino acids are CSVAFRQGASTDTQYF.